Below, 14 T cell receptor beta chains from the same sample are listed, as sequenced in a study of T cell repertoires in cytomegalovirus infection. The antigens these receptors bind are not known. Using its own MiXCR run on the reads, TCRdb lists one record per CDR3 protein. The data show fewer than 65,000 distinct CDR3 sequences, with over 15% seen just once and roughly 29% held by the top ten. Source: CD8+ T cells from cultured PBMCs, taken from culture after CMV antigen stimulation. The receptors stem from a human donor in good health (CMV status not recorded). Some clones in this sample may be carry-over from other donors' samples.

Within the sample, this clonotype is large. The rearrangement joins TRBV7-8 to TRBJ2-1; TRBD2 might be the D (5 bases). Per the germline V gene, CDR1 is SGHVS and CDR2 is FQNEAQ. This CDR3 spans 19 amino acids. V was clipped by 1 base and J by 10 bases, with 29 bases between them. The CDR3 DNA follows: TGTGCCAGCAGCTTAGATGTTAGTGTGGGAGCCCACCCCCTTCAAGAGCAGTTCTTC. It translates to CASSLDVSVGAHPLQEQFF.

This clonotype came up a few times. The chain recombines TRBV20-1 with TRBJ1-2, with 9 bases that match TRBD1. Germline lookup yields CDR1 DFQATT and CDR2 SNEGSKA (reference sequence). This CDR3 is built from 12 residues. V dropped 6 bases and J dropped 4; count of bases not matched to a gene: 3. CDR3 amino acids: CSAPDRGYGYTF. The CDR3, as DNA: TGCAGTGCCCCGGACAGGGGCTATGGCTACACCTTC.

CDR3 protein: CASSPGRANYGYTF. The CDR3 DNA follows: TGTGCCAGTAGTCCGGGGAGAGCCAACTATGGCTACACCTTC. The chain uses TRBV19 and TRBJ1-2, with unresolved D. The CDR3 extends over 14 amino acids. V was shortened by 5 bases and J by 2 bases, with 12 bases between the two germline ends. Germline assignment: CDR1 LNHDA and CDR2 SQIVND (reference sequence).

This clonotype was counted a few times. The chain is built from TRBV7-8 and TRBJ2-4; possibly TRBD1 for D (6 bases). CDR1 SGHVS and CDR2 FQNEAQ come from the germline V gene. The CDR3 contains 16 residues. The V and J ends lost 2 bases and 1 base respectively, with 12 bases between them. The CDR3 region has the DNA TGTGCCAGCAGCTTATTCGGCCAGGGGGCCAAAAACATTCAGTACTTC. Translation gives CASSLFGQGAKNIQYF. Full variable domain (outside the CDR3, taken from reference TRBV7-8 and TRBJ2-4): GAGVSQSPRYKVAKRGQDVALRCDPISGHVSLFWYQQALGQGPEFLTYFQNEAQLDKSGLPSDRFFAERPEGSVSTLKIQRTQQEDSAVYLCASSLFGQGAKNIQYFGAGTRLSVL.

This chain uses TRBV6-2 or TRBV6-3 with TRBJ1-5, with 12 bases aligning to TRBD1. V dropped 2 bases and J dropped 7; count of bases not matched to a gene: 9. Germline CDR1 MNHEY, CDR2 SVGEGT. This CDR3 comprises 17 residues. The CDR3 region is CASSYRWGQGAGQPQHF. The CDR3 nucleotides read TGTGCCAGCAGTTACCGATGGGGACAGGGGGCGGGACAGCCCCAGCATTTT.

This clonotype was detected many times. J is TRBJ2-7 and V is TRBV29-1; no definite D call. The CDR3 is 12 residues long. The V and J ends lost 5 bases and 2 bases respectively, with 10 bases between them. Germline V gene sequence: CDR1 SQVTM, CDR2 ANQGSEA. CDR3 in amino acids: CSVRLITYEQYF. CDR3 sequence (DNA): TGCAGCGTTCGACTGATTACCTACGAGCAGTACTTC.

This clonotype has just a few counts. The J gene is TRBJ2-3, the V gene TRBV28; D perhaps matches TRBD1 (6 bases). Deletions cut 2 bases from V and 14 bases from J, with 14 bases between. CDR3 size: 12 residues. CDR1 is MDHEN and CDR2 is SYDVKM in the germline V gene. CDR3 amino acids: CASSLVQGSWYF. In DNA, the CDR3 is TGTGCCAGCAGTTTAGTGCAGGGGTCGTGGTATTTT.

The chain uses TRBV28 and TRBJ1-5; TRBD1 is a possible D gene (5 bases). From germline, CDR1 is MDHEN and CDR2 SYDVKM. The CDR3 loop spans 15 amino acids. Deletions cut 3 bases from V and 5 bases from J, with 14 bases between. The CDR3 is CASSFGARSHQPQHF. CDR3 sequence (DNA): TGTGCCAGCAGTTTTGGGGCCAGGAGTCATCAGCCCCAGCATTTT.

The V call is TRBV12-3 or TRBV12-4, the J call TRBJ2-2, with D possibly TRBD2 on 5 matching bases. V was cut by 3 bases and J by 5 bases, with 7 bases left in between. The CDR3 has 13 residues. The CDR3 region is CASSFGGTGELFF. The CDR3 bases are TGTGCCAGCAGTTTTGGCGGGACCGGGGAGCTGTTTTTT.

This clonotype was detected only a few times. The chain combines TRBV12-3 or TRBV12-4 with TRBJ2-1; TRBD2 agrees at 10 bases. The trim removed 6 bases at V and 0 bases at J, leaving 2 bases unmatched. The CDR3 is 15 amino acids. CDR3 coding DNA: TGTGCCAGCAGAGGACTAGCGGACTCCTACAATGAGCAGTTCTTC. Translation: CASRGLADSYNEQFF.

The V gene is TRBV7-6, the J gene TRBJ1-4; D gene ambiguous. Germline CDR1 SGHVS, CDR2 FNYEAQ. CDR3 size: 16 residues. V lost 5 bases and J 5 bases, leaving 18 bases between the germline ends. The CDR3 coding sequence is TGTGCCAGCAGCACTTCGAAGTCTCGGTCGAATGAAAAACTGTTTTTT. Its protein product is CASSTSKSRSNEKLFF. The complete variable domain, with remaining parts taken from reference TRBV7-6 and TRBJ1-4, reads GAGVSQSPRYKVTKRGQDVALRCDPISGHVSLYWYRQALGQGPEFLTYFNYEAQQDKSGLPNDRFSAERPEGSISTLTIQRTEQRDSAMYRCASSTSKSRSNEKLFFGSGTQLSVL.

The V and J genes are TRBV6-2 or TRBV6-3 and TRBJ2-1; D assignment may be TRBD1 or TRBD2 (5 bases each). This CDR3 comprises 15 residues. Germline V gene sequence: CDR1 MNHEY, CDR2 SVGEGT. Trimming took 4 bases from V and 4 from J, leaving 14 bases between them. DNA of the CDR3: TGTGCCAGCAGTTCCTCGGGAAAGGGGTACAATGAGCAGTTCTTC. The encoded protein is CASSSSGKGYNEQFF.

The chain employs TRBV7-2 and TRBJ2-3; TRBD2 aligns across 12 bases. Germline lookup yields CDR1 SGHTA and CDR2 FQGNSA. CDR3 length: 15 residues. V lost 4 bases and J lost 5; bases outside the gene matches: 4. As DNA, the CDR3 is TGTGCCAGCAGCTATTGGACTAGCGGGGAAGATACGCAGTATTTT. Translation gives CASSYWTSGEDTQYF.

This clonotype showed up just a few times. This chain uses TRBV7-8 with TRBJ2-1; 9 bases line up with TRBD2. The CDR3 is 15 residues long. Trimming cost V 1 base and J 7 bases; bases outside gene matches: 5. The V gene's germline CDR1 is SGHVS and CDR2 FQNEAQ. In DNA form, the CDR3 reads TGTGCCAGCAGCTTAGTTAGCGGGAGCGGTAATGAGCAGTTCTTC. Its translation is CASSLVSGSGNEQFF.